This TCR beta chain derives from a study of graft-versus-host responses after intestinal transplantation. Looking at the study overall: Anti-thymocyte globulin was used for induction in all recipients, who then took tacrolimus and steroids for two to four years.

Study-wide results and caveats: Allografts of patients with graft-donor T cell macrochimerism showed high graft-versus-host to host-versus-graft clone ratios. Detected in recipient marrow were GvH clones, some of which were first observed in ileum or blood. Peak circulating GvH clone levels tracked with early post-transplant HvG declines.

Some clones are missing from TCRdb's copy, which holds only in-frame ones; the method was immunoSEQ multiplex PCR. The table has tens of thousands of clones, 90% to 95% seen once. Points on this clone: Its antigen is unknown.

CDR1 is MNHEY and CDR2 is SMNVEV in the germline V gene (reference sequence). The V end lost 8 bases, the J end lost 0 bases, and 11 bases lay between the germline ends. CDR3 size: 13 residues. The receptor was isolated from a human donor who received an intestinal transplant. Sequenced here: unstimulated CD8+ T cells sorted from spleen or lymph node cells, sampled before intestinal transplant. J is TRBJ2-7 and V is TRBV27; D is ambiguous. The CDR3 sequence: CASRLLSSYEQYF. DNA for the CDR3: TGTGCCAGCCGACTTCTGAGCTCCTACGAGCAGTACTTC.